The sequence of this TCR beta chain was determined in a study of identical twins. This CDR3 comprises 14 residues. V was trimmed by 4 bases and J by 7 bases, leaving 15 bases between them. CDR1 SGHRS and CDR2 YFSETQ come from the germline V gene. TCRdb itself ran the 5' RACE reads through MiXCR, one entry per CDR3 protein. In the table there are 200,000 to 300,000 distinct CDR3 sequences, 9.5% to 15% of which are singletons. These data also formed part of another study, on yellow fever vaccine responses in identical twins. According to that study: Reportedly, the response of twins' T cells to the vaccine seemed partly convergent, partly personalized.

J is TRBJ2-1 and V is TRBV5-1; possibly TRBD1 or TRBD2 for D (5 bases each). The receptor's source is a woman aged 18-29 years in good health. Source material: memory (CD45RO+) T cells sorted from blood. CDR3 region: CASSPGPPGNEQFF. As DNA, the CDR3 is TGCGCCAGCAGCCCGGGACCGCCGGGGAATGAGCAGTTCTTC. Drawing the rest from reference TRBV5-1 and TRBJ2-1, the complete variable domain is KAGVTQTPRYLIKTRGQQVTLSCSPISGHRSVSWYQQTPGQGLQFLFEYFSETQRNKGNFPGRFSGRQFSNSRSEMNVSTLELGDSALYLCASSPGPPGNEQFFGPGTRLTVL.